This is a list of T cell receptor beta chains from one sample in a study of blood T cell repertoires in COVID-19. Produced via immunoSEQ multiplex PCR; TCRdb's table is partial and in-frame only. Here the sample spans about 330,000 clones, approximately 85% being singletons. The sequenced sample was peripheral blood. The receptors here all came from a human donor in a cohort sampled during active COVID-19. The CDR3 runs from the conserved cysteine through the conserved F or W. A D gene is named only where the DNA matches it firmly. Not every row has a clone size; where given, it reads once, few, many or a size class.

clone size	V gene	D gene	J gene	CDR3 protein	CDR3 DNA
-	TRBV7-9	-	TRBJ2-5	CASSLAWRQETQYF	TGTGCCAGCAGCTTAGCGTGGCGGCAAGAGACCCAGTACTTC
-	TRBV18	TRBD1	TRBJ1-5	CASSPQRNRGGNQPQHF	TGTGCCAGCTCACCGCAGAGAAACAGGGGCGGCAATCAGCCCCAGCATTTT
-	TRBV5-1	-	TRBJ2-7	CASSFRQASDEQYF	TGCGCCAGCAGCTTCCGACAGGCATCAGACGAGCAGTACTTC
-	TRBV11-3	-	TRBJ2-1	CASSLGTVEFNEQFF	TGTGCCAGCAGCTTAGGGACAGTCGAGTTCAATGAGCAGTTCTTC
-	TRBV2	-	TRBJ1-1	CASRAGNTEAFF	TGTGCCAGCAGAGCAGGGAACACTGAAGCTTTCTTT
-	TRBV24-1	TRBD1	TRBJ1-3	CATSPGDSGNTIYF	TGTGCCACTTCCCCGGGGGACAGTGGAAACACCATATATTTT
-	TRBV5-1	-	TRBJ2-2	CASSFLVVRGSVGELFF	TGCGCCAGCAGCTTTTTAGTTGTTCGGGGATCGGTCGGGGAGCTGTTTTTT
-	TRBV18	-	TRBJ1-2	CASSPQAVYYGYTF	TGTGCCAGCTCACCTCAGGCCGTATACTATGGCTACACCTTC
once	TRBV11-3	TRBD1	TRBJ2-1	CASSTGRTGVFF	TGTGCCAGCAGCACAGGCCGGACAGGGGTTTTCTTC
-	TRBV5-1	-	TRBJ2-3	CASSLASTDTQYF	TGCGCCAGCAGCTTGGCTAGCACAGATACGCAGTATTTT
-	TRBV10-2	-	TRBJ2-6	CASSDTRAGANVLTF	TGCGCCAGCAGTGATACTCGGGCTGGGGCCAACGTCCTGACTTTC
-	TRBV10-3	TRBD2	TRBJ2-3	CAISPGGATDTQYF	TGTGCCATCAGTCCGGGGGGGGCGACAGATACGCAGTATTTT
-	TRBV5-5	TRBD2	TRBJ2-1	CASSLGGTHNEQFF	TGTGCCAGCAGCCTCGGGGGGACCCACAATGAGCAGTTCTTC
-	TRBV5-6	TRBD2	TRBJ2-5	CASSLIAGVGETQYF	TGTGCCAGCAGCTTGATAGCGGGGGTAGGGGAGACCCAGTACTTC
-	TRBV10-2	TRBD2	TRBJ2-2	CASSDVTSGGADTGELFF	TGCGCCAGCAGTGATGTAACTAGCGGGGGGGCGGACACCGGGGAGCTGTTTTTT
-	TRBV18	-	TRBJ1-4	CASSLRQDPNEKLFF	TGTGCCAGCTCGCTCCGACAGGATCCTAATGAAAAACTGTTTTTT
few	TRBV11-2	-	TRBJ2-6	CASSSRGAGANVLTF	TGTGCCAGCAGCTCCAGGGGTGCTGGGGCCAACGTCCTGACTTTC
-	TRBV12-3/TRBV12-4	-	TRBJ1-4	CASSESLAELFF	TGTGCCAGCAGCGAGTCACTTGCTGAACTGTTTTTT
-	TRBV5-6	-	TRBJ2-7	CASSLEPEGGEQYF	TGTGCCAGCAGCTTGGAACCGGAGGGCGGGGAGCAGTACTTC
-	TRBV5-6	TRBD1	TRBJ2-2	CASRMDRTNTGELFF	TGTGCCAGCAGAATGGACAGGACGAACACCGGGGAGCTGTTTTTT
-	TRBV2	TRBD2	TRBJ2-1	CALKTERGVNEQFF	TGTGCCCTAAAAACGGAGCGGGGGGTCAATGAGCAGTTCTTC
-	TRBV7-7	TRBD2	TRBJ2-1	CASSVSGGAVEQFF	TGTGCCAGCAGCGTTAGCGGGGGGGCGGTTGAGCAGTTCTTC
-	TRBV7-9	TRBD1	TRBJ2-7	CASSSYIGQGNEQYF	TGTGCCAGCAGCTCGTATATAGGACAGGGAAACGAGCAGTACTTC
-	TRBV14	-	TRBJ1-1	CASSHVGGRTEAFF	TGTGCCAGCAGCCACGTTGGGGGGAGGACTGAAGCTTTCTTT
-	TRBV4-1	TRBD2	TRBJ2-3	CASSSRLAGAVTYTQYF	TGCGCCAGCAGCTCTCGACTAGCGGGGGCCGTAACATATACGCAGTATTTT
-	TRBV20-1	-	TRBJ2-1	CSARALVEQFF	TGCAGTGCTAGGGCCCTAGTTGAGCAGTTCTTC
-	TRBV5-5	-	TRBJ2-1	CASSDGTPPNEQFF	TGTGCCAGCAGCGATGGGACTCCTCCCAATGAGCAGTTCTTC
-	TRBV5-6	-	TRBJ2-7	CASSSFLVLAGEQYF	TGTGCCAGCAGCTCTTTCTTGGTTCTTGCGGGCGAGCAGTACTTC
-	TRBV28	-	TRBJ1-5	CASSLLGVHQPQHF	TGTGCCAGCAGTTTATTGGGAGTACATCAGCCCCAGCATTTT
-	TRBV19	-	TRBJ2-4	CASSSSTRVLNF	TGTGCCAGTAGTTCGTCAACCAGGGTCCTAAACTTC
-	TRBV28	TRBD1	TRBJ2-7	CASSPRQGRHEQYF	TGTGCCAGCAGTCCCCGACAGGGTCGGCACGAGCAGTACTTC
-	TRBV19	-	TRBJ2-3	CASSMARGARRDTQYF	TGTGCCAGTAGTATGGCTCGGGGGGCCCGACGGGATACGCAGTATTTT
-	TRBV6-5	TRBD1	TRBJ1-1	CASSYGNRGRDEAFF	TGTGCCAGCAGTTACGGGAACAGGGGGCGCGATGAAGCTTTCTTT
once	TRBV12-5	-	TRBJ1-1	CASGSGGGNTEAFF	TGTGCTAGTGGTTCGGGAGGGGGGAACACTGAAGCTTTCTTT
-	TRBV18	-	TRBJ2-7	CASSPAGSYEQYF	TGTGCCAGCTCACCGGCGGGCTCCTACGAGCAGTACTTC
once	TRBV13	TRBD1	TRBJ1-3	CASSLWDRGGNTIYF	TGTGCCAGCAGCCTCTGGGACAGGGGAGGAAACACCATATATTTT